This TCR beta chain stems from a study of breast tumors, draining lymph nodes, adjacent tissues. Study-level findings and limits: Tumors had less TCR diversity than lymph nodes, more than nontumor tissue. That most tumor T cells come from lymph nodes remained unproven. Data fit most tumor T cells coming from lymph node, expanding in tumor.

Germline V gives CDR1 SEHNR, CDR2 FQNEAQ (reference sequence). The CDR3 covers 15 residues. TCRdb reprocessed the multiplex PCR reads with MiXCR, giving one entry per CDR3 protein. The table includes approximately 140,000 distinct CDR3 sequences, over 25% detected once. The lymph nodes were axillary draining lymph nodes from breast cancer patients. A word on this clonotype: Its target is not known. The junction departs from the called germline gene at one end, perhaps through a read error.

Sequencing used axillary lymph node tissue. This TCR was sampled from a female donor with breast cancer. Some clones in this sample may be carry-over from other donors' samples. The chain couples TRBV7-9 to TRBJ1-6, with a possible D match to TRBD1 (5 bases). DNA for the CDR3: TGTGCCGGCAGCCAAGAGGGGCGGATGAATTCACCCCTCCACTTT. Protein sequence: CAGSQEGRMNSPLHF.